The 5 T cell receptor beta chains in this list originate from one sample, sequenced in a study of shared clonotypes between healthy human individuals. Assay used: immunoSEQ multiplex PCR; TCRdb lists only in-frame clones, some missing. The sample has roughly 1.4 million clones; 98% are singletons. Sequencing was done on a sample of naive CD4+ T cells sorted from blood. Stated subset: CD45RA+ positively selected. These receptors came from a young man in good health.

This chain connects TRBV5-4 to TRBJ2-1, with D possibly being TRBD2 (6 bases). CDR1 is SGHNT and CDR2 is YYREEE in the germline V gene (reference sequence). Trimming took 1 base from V and 6 from J, leaving 17 bases between them. The CDR3 contains 16 residues. CDR3 in amino acids: CASSLHPGEKVNEQFF. In DNA form, the CDR3 reads TGTGCCAGCAGCTTGCACCCGGGAGAGAAGGTCAATGAGCAGTTCTTC.

The chain employs TRBV7-2 and TRBJ1-1; D not resolved. The CDR3 contains 11 residues. Trimming left V 7 bases short and J 2 bases short, with 5 bases between. CDR1 and CDR2 from the germline V gene are SGHTA and FQGNSA. Written as DNA, the CDR3 is TGTGCCAGCACCCGAAACACTGAAGCTTTCTTT. This translates into CASTRNTEAFF.

The chain joins TRBV28 to TRBJ2-1, with 10 bases lining up with TRBD1. The length of the CDR3 is 12 residues. The V gene end was trimmed by 6 bases and the J gene end by 9 bases; junction bases not matched to a gene: 2. CDR1 is MDHEN and CDR2 is SYDVKM in the germline V gene. The CDR3, as DNA: TGTGCCAGCAGGACAGGGGGCCTTGAGCAGTTCTTC. Its protein product is CASRTGGLEQFF.

The chain is built from TRBV9 and TRBJ2-6; 9 bases are a match to TRBD1. Germline values: CDR1 SGDLS, CDR2 YYNGEE. After removal of 0 bases from V and 0 bases from J, the junction contained 7 bases not matched to a gene. The CDR3 consists of 19 residues. CDR3 loop: CASSVAFQDRGSGANVLTF. CDR3 nucleotides: TGTGCCAGCAGCGTAGCCTTTCAGGACAGGGGCTCTGGGGCCAACGTCCTGACTTTC.

V and J are TRBV27 and TRBJ2-7; no reliable D call. The length of the CDR3 is 14 residues. CDR1 and CDR2 from the germline V gene are MNHEY and SMNVEV (reference sequence). Trimming took off 6 bases at V and 0 bases at J, with 12 bases between the two ends. As DNA, the CDR3 is TGTGCCAGCAGACCGATGGGTGGCTCCTACGAGCAGTACTTC. Amino acids: CASRPMGGSYEQYF.